Listed below are T cell receptor beta chains from one sample, sequenced in a study of T cells in Graves' hyperthyroidism and ophthalmopathy. One entry per CDR3 protein, called by TCRdb with MiXCR from the multiplex PCR reads. The sample contains approximately 560,000 distinct CDR3 sequences, more than 15% of which appear only once. Sequencing used blood. These receptors came from a woman in her twenties or thirties with Graves' hyperthyroidism. CDR3s include the opening cysteine and the closing phenylalanine or tryptophan. The order of the fields is D gene, V gene, clone size, J gene, CDR3 protein, CDR3 DNA. D genes are given only for firm matches. The size of a clone is reported for some rows only, either as once, few or many, or as a class for expanded clones.

d_gene: -; v_gene: TRBV7-3; abundance: -; j_gene: TRBJ2-1; CDR3aa: CASSLSIPGNHEQFF; CDR3nt: TGTGCCAGCAGCTTATCCATCCCAGGGAACCATGAGCAGTTCTTC
d_gene: -; v_gene: TRBV4-1; abundance: -; j_gene: TRBJ1-5; CDR3aa: CASSQKQGLGNQPQHF; CDR3nt: TGCGCCAGCAGCCAAAAACAGGGCCTCGGCAATCAGCCCCAGCATTTT
d_gene: TRBD1; v_gene: TRBV12-5; abundance: many; j_gene: TRBJ2-2; CDR3aa: CASGWGQGNTGELFF; CDR3nt: TGTGCTAGTGGTTGGGGACAGGGGAACACCGGGGAGCTGTTTTTT
d_gene: TRBD1; v_gene: TRBV24-1; abundance: many; j_gene: TRBJ2-1; CDR3aa: CATSATGELHNEQFF; CDR3nt: TGTGCCACCAGTGCGACAGGGGAATTACACAATGAGCAGTTCTTC
d_gene: -; v_gene: TRBV12-3/TRBV12-4; abundance: -; j_gene: TRBJ2-3; CDR3aa: CASTIMGMSADTQYF; CDR3nt: TGTGCCAGCACCATCATGGGGATGTCCGCAGATACGCAGTATTTT
d_gene: TRBD1; v_gene: TRBV7-8; abundance: many; j_gene: TRBJ2-3; CDR3aa: CASSLGRQGGTDTQYF; CDR3nt: TGTGCCAGCAGCTTAGGTAGACAGGGAGGCACAGATACGCAGTATTTT
d_gene: -; v_gene: TRBV7-2; abundance: many; j_gene: TRBJ1-1; CDR3aa: CASSLGKDTEAFF; CDR3nt: TGTGCCAGCAGCTTAGGGAAGGACACTGAAGCTTTCTTT
d_gene: -; v_gene: TRBV27; abundance: -; j_gene: TRBJ1-1; CDR3aa: CASGRGGGITEAFF; CDR3nt: TGTGCCAGCGGTCGCGGGGGCGGGATAACTGAAGCTTTCTTT
d_gene: -; v_gene: TRBV19; abundance: few; j_gene: TRBJ2-1; CDR3aa: CASSETGSWEQFF; CDR3nt: TGTGCCAGTAGTGAAACAGGTTCATGGGAGCAGTTCTTC
d_gene: -; v_gene: TRBV15; abundance: -; j_gene: TRBJ2-7; CDR3aa: CATSRDQAPGGSYEQYF; CDR3nt: TGTGCCACCAGCAGAGATCAGGCCCCCGGGGGATCCTACGAGCAGTACTTC
d_gene: -; v_gene: TRBV27; abundance: -; j_gene: TRBJ2-7; CDR3aa: CASMGTGYEQYF; CDR3nt: TGTGCCAGCATGGGTACAGGCTACGAGCAGTACTTC
d_gene: -; v_gene: TRBV5-5; abundance: few; j_gene: TRBJ2-3; CDR3aa: CASSSRGREIADTQYF; CDR3nt: TGTGCCAGCAGCTCGAGGGGGCGGGAGATTGCAGATACGCAGTATTTT
d_gene: TRBD2; v_gene: TRBV19; abundance: -; j_gene: TRBJ2-4; CDR3aa: CASSMTLAGLGKEAKNIQYF; CDR3nt: TGTGCCAGTAGTATGACTTTAGCGGGACTAGGGAAGGAAGCCAAAAACATTCAGTACTTC
d_gene: TRBD2; v_gene: TRBV20-1; abundance: many; j_gene: TRBJ2-3; CDR3aa: CSARDKGLAVPTDTQYF; CDR3nt: TGCAGTGCTAGAGATAAGGGACTAGCGGTCCCCACAGATACGCAGTATTTT
d_gene: -; v_gene: TRBV10-2; abundance: few; j_gene: TRBJ1-2; CDR3aa: CASSDFLGGGFYGYTF; CDR3nt: TGCGCCAGCAGTGACTTCCTTGGGGGGGGATTCTATGGCTACACCTTC
d_gene: TRBD1; v_gene: TRBV20-1; abundance: many; j_gene: TRBJ1-5; CDR3aa: CSVPGTGGVHSNQPQHF; CDR3nt: TGCAGTGTCCCCGGGACAGGGGGCGTTCATAGCAATCAGCCCCAGCATTTT
d_gene: TRBD2; v_gene: TRBV28; abundance: -; j_gene: TRBJ2-7; CDR3aa: CASRAGTSVTYEQYF; CDR3nt: TGTGCCAGCAGAGCCGGGACTAGCGTTACCTACGAGCAGTACTTC
d_gene: -; v_gene: TRBV7-3; abundance: many; j_gene: TRBJ2-1; CDR3aa: CASSLSAGPYNEQFF; CDR3nt: TGTGCCAGCAGCTTATCGGCGGGGCCCTACAATGAGCAGTTCTTC
d_gene: -; v_gene: TRBV11-2; abundance: many; j_gene: TRBJ1-4; CDR3aa: CASSLSTGSWEKLFF; CDR3nt: TGTGCCAGCAGCTTATCAACAGGGTCGTGGGAAAAACTGTTTTTT
d_gene: TRBD2; v_gene: TRBV4-3; abundance: -; j_gene: TRBJ2-2; CDR3aa: CASSQGRTSGRLTGELFF; CDR3nt: TGCGCCAGCAGCCAAGGCAGGACTAGCGGGAGACTCACCGGGGAGCTGTTTTTT
d_gene: -; v_gene: TRBV3-1; abundance: few; j_gene: TRBJ2-7; CDR3aa: CASSQDLLSVYEQYF; CDR3nt: TGTGCCAGCAGCCAAGATTTGTTGTCAGTCTACGAGCAGTACTTC
d_gene: TRBD1; v_gene: TRBV6-2/TRBV6-3; abundance: -; j_gene: TRBJ1-2; CDR3aa: CASSKTGGARYTF; CDR3nt: TGTGCCAGCAGTAAGACAGGGGGCGCGCGCTACACCTTC
d_gene: TRBD2; v_gene: TRBV12-5; abundance: few; j_gene: TRBJ2-1; CDR3aa: CASGPSGTSGSAFF; CDR3nt: TGTGCTAGTGGGCCCTCCGGGACTAGCGGGAGCGCGTTCTTC
d_gene: -; v_gene: TRBV15; abundance: few; j_gene: TRBJ2-7; CDR3aa: CATSIGTSYEQYF; CDR3nt: TGTGCCACCAGCATAGGGACCTCCTACGAGCAGTACTTC
d_gene: -; v_gene: TRBV20-1; abundance: many; j_gene: TRBJ2-7; CDR3aa: CSAGGETTPYEQYF; CDR3nt: TGCAGTGCAGGTGGTGAGACAACGCCCTACGAGCAGTACTTC
d_gene: TRBD2; v_gene: TRBV18; abundance: few; j_gene: TRBJ2-1; CDR3aa: CASSYSGLAGVQGNEQFF; CDR3nt: TGTGCCAGCTCATACTCGGGACTAGCGGGAGTTCAAGGCAATGAGCAGTTCTTC
d_gene: -; v_gene: TRBV12-3/TRBV12-4; abundance: -; j_gene: TRBJ2-7; CDR3aa: CASSFFGSRYEQYF; CDR3nt: TGTGCCAGCAGTTTTTTCGGGAGTAGGTACGAGCAGTACTTC
d_gene: -; v_gene: TRBV3-1; abundance: many; j_gene: TRBJ2-7; CDR3aa: CASSQGLSTYEQYF; CDR3nt: TGTGCCAGCAGCCAAGGCCTTTCTACCTACGAGCAGTACTTC
d_gene: -; v_gene: TRBV28; abundance: many; j_gene: TRBJ1-6; CDR3aa: CASKVGSPGSQGSSYNSPLHF; CDR3nt: TGTGCCAGCAAAGTCGGGAGCCCAGGGTCCCAGGGGAGCTCCTATAATTCACCCCTCCACTTT
d_gene: -; v_gene: TRBV20-1; abundance: many; j_gene: TRBJ2-3; CDR3aa: CSADGRVTDTQYF; CDR3nt: TGCAGTGCTGACGGGCGGGTCACAGATACGCAGTATTTT
d_gene: -; v_gene: TRBV11-2; abundance: many; j_gene: TRBJ2-1; CDR3aa: CASSGQYNEQFF; CDR3nt: TGTGCCAGCAGCGGACAGTACAATGAGCAGTTCTTC
d_gene: -; v_gene: TRBV24-1; abundance: many; j_gene: TRBJ2-5; CDR3aa: CATSDSGTPQETQYF; CDR3nt: TGTGCCACCAGTGATTCCGGGACGCCCCAAGAGACCCAGTACTTC